The entry below describes one T cell receptor beta chain. Its antigen is unidentified. Clones were read by immunoSEQ multiplex PCR, and TCRdb kept only the in-frame ones, dropping some. The repertoire includes approximately 73,000 clones, approximately 88% of them detected once, and over 10% sits in the top ten. The source of the sample is a study of OX40 agonist ivuxolimab in advanced cancers. Study-level results: Dosing at 0.1 to 3.0 mg/kg was accompanied by clonal expansion of CD4+ and CD8+ blood T cells by week 6.

CDR1 and CDR2 (germline): MRHNA, SNTAGT. Trimming took 4 bases from V and 4 from J; bases not matched to a gene: 4. This CDR3 comprises 15 residues. V and J are TRBV6-4 and TRBJ2-1; 10 bases fit TRBD2. The sequenced sample was CD4+ or CD8+ T cells sorted from blood, obtained in a trial of the OX40 agonist ivuxolimab. The receptor was derived from an adult with an advanced solid tumor such as melanoma, head and neck, liver or kidney cancer. This CDR3 is CASSVGLAEYNEQFF. DNA of the CDR3: TGTGCCAGCAGTGTAGGACTAGCGGAGTACAATGAGCAGTTCTTC.